One sample yielded the 20 T cell receptor beta chains listed below, sequenced in a study of T cell changes during pregnancy in multiple sclerosis. Produced via immunoSEQ multiplex PCR; TCRdb's table is partial and in-frame only. The sample records some 110,000 clones, roughly 92% being singletons. The material sequenced was peripheral blood, taken after pregnancy. The receptors originated from a female donor with multiple sclerosis, enrolled in a pregnancy study.

This clone occurred once. This chain uses TRBV5-7 with TRBJ1-1, with a weak D call TRBD1 (6 bases). TRBV5-7 is classed as an ORF, of uncertain function. V was clipped by 4 bases and J by 3 bases, with 10 bases between them. The CDR3 has 13 residues. CDR3 DNA: TGTGCCAGCAGCCCCAGGGGCTACACTGAAGCTTTCTTT. This encodes CASSPRGYTEAFF.

The gene calls are TRBV2 and TRBJ2-5; 7 bases line up with TRBD2. This CDR3 spans 14 amino acids. J was trimmed by 1 base and V by 6 bases; bases with no gene match: 5. The V gene's germline CDR1 is SNHLY and CDR2 FYNNEI. CDR3 protein: CASSGRTSQETQYF. The DNA of the CDR3 is TGTGCCAGCAGCGGGAGGACTTCCCAAGAGACCCAGTACTTC. Variable domain in full (rest from reference TRBV2 and TRBJ2-5): EPEVTQTPSHQVTQMGQEVILRCVPISNHLYFYWYRQILGQKVEFLVSFYNNEISEKSEIFDDQFSVERPDGSNFTLKIRSTKLEDSAMYFCASSGRTSQETQYFGPGTRLLVL.

The chain is built from TRBV9 and TRBJ1-2, with 7 bases lining up with TRBD1. The germline V gene encodes CDR1 SGDLS and CDR2 YYNGEE. The CDR3 runs to 14 residues. V lost 5 bases and J lost 0; bases outside the gene matches: 4. CDR3 loop: CASRGTVPNYGYTF. The CDR3 nucleotides read TGTGCCAGCAGAGGGACAGTTCCTAACTATGGCTACACCTTC.

In DNA, the CDR3 is TGTGCCAGCTCGGGGTCTAGCGGGGGCCTCTGGGAGACCCAGTACTTC. This sequence encodes CASSGSSGGLWETQYF. The chain links TRBV28 to TRBJ2-5; TRBD2 agrees at 10 bases. V shed 8 bases, J shed 5 bases, and the junction held 14 bases outside the gene matches. The CDR3 runs to 16 residues. Germline V gene sequence: CDR1 MDHEN, CDR2 SYDVKM.

The CDR3: CASSRQTGVEALTEAFF. CDR3 nucleotides: TGTGCCAGCAGCCGACAAACAGGGGTCGAAGCTCTCACTGAAGCTTTCTTT. The J gene is TRBJ1-1, the V gene TRBV5-6; 7 nucleotides agree with TRBD1. Germline V gives CDR1 SGHDT, CDR2 YYEEEE. The CDR3 has 17 amino acids. With V trimmed by 4 bases and J by 4 bases, 16 bases remained unmatched.

This clone was recorded only once. The V call is TRBV7-9, the J call TRBJ2-2; tentative D call: TRBD2 (5 bases). The CDR3 loop spans 14 amino acids. The V end was cut by 3 bases, the J end by 1 base, with 6 bases between. Germline V gene data show CDR1 as SEHNR and CDR2 as FQNEAQ (reference sequence). The CDR3 is CASSFGLNTGELFF. The CDR3 DNA reads as TGTGCCAGCAGCTTCGGACTGAACACCGGGGAGCTGTTTTTT.

This rearrangement joins TRBV16 to TRBJ2-7, with D perhaps TRBD2 (6 bases). Trimming stripped 3 bases from V and 4 bases from J, with 7 bases between. CDR1 and CDR2 from the germline V gene are KGHSY and FQNENV. The CDR3 is 12 residues long. As DNA, the CDR3 is TGTGCCAGCAGCCAGGGGAGGTACGAGCAGTACTTC. It codes for CASSQGRYEQYF.

This chain connects TRBV11-2 to TRBJ2-5, with 8 bases fitting TRBD2. Losses at the gene ends were 5 bases for V and 5 bases for J; bases not matched to a gene: 4. Germline V gene data show CDR1 as SGHAT and CDR2 as FQNNGV. The CDR3 length is 13 residues. CDR3 DNA: TGTGCCAGCAGCCCCCGGACTAGCGAGACCCAGTACTTC. Amino acid sequence: CASSPRTSETQYF.

This clone occurred once. This chain uses TRBV5-1 with TRBJ2-5; TRBD1 is a possible D gene (6 bases). This CDR3 has 16 amino acids. Trimming shortened V by 4 bases and J by 5 bases, and 21 bases separated the two germline ends. Germline CDR1 SGHRS, CDR2 YFSETQ. The CDR3 bases are TGCGCCAGCAGCCCCCGGACAGTACCTGGGTTGGAGACCCAGTACTTC. Translated, it gives CASSPRTVPGLETQYF.

The chain couples TRBV7-9 to TRBJ2-7; no firm D call. Trimming took 5 bases from V and 5 from J, leaving 7 bases between them. This CDR3 region has 11 residues. Germline lookup yields CDR1 SEHNR and CDR2 FQNEAQ (reference sequence). CDR3: CASSPRDEQYF. CDR3 DNA sequence: TGTGCCAGCAGCCCTCGGGACGAGCAGTACTTC.

V gene TRBV6-6 combines with J gene TRBJ2-7; D ambiguous. Germline CDR1 and CDR2: MNHNY and SVGAGI (reference sequence). V gave up 4 bases and J gave up 6 bases, with 13 bases separating them. The CDR3 length is 13 residues. The CDR3 reads CASSSPASLEQYF. In DNA, the CDR3 is TGTGCCAGCAGTTCCCCCGCCAGTCTCGAGCAGTACTTC.

The CDR3 region is CASGAGLAGGKTQYF. CDR3 DNA: TGTGCCAGCGGGGCGGGACTAGCGGGAGGAAAGACCCAGTACTTC. The chain employs TRBV27 and TRBJ2-5, with 15 bases lining up with TRBD2. This CDR3 has 15 amino acids. V trimming: 8 bases; J trimming: 6 bases; junction bases outside the gene matches: 7. From germline, CDR1 is MNHEY and CDR2 SMNVEV (reference sequence).

The rearrangement links TRBV2 to TRBJ2-1; weak D call: TRBD2 (7 bases). This CDR3 has 15 amino acids. Trimming removed 2 bases at V and 9 bases at J, with 17 bases between. Germline CDR1 and CDR2: SNHLY and FYNNEI. CDR3 nucleotide sequence: TGTGCCAGCAGTGAAAGAAGGGGGGGGTTAAGTGAGCAGTTCTTC. Translating gives CASSERRGGLSEQFF.

The chain is built from TRBV9 and TRBJ1-6, with TRBD1 identical over 7 bases. The germline gives CDR1 SGDLS, CDR2 YYNGEE. The CDR3 totals 16 residues. V dropped 4 bases and J dropped 8; count of bases not matched to a gene: 12. In nucleotides, the CDR3 is TGTGCCAGCAGCTCGGACGGCTCCCAGGGGGATTCACCCCTCCACTTT. It translates to CASSSDGSQGDSPLHF.

J is TRBJ1-5 and V is TRBV7-9, with TRBD1 identical over 8 bases. Germline loops: CDR1 SEHNR, CDR2 FQNEAQ (reference sequence). The V segment lost 4 bases and the J segment 6 bases; nucleotides outside the gene matches: 8. The CDR3 is 15 amino acids. The CDR3 is CASSSTTGAGQPQHF. DNA for the CDR3: TGTGCCAGCAGCTCTACGACAGGGGCCGGTCAGCCCCAGCATTTT.

The chain carries TRBV5-5 and TRBJ1-5; TRBD1 matches at 10 bases. Germline V CDR1 and CDR2: SGHKS, YYEKEE (reference sequence). With V trimmed by 3 bases and J by 5 bases, 5 bases remained unmatched. This CDR3 is built from 15 residues. This CDR3 reads CASSSGTGDYQPQHF. Here the CDR3 DNA reads TGTGCCAGCAGCTCCGGGACAGGGGATTATCAGCCCCAGCATTTT.

The genes are TRBV30 and TRBJ2-5, with 9 bases lining up with TRBD1. The V and J ends lost 1 base and 5 bases, in that order; junction bases with no gene match: 14. This CDR3 comprises 17 residues. Germline V gene sequence: CDR1 GTSNPN, CDR2 SVGIG (reference sequence). The CDR3 DNA reads TGTGCCTGGAGTGCCTCCCTCGCACAGGGGGCGGGGGAGACCCAGTACTTC. Protein sequence: CAWSASLAQGAGETQYF.

This sequence joins TRBV11-2 and TRBJ2-3; TRBD2 matches at 11 bases. There are 18 residues in the CDR3. CDR1 is SGHAT, CDR2 FQNNGV, per germline. With 3 bases clipped from V and 4 bases from J, the junction kept 12 bases outside the gene matches. Written as DNA, the CDR3 is TGTGCCAGCAGCTTTCCGCCGGGGGGACTAGCGGTTCCAGATACGCAGTATTTT. It is translated as CASSFPPGGLAVPDTQYF.

This chain joins TRBV7-8 and TRBJ2-2; no definite D call. The V end lost 5 bases, the J end lost 0 bases, and 16 bases lay between the germline ends. From germline, CDR1 is SGHVS and CDR2 FQNEAQ. The CDR3 is 17 amino acids. The CDR3 is CASSPSWSIANTGELFF. In DNA form, the CDR3 reads TGTGCCAGCAGCCCGTCCTGGAGCATCGCGAACACCGGGGAGCTGTTTTTT.

The genes are TRBV30 and TRBJ2-1; D possibly corresponds to TRBD2 (6 bases). The CDR3 length is 15 residues. Germline V gene lookup returns CDR1 GTSNPN and CDR2 SVGIG (reference sequence). Trimming cost V 2 bases and J 3 bases, with 14 bases left between them. As DNA, the CDR3 is TGTGCCTGGAGTTCAGCCGGGACTCTCTACAATGAGCAGTTCTTC. This sequence encodes CAWSSAGTLYNEQFF.